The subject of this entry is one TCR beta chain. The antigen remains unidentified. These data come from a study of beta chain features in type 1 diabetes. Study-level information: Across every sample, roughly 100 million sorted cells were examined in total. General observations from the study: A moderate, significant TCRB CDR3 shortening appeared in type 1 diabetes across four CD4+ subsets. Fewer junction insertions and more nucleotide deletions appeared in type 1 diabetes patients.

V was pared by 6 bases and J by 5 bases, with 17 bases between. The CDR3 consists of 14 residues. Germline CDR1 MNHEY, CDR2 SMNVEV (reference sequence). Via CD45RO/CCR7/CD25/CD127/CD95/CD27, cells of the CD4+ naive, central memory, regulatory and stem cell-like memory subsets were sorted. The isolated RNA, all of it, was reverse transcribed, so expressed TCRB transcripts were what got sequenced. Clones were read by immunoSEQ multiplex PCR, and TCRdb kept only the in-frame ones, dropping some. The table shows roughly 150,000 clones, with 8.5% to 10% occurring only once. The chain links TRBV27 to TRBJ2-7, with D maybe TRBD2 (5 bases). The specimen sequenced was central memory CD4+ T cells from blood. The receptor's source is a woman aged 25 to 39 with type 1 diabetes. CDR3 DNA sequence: TGTGCCAGCAGGAGGCGGGTCGGGCTACACGAGCAGTACTTC. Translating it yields CASRRRVGLHEQYF.